These T cell receptor beta chains were read from a single sample in a study of blood T cell repertoires in COVID-19. Only in-frame clones appear in the TCRdb table, and some are missing; sequencing was by immunoSEQ multiplex PCR. The sample has more than 150,000 clones, roughly 79% seen once. Sequencing input: peripheral blood. Every receptor here comes from a woman at least 80 years old with COVID-19, enrolled during active disease. Each CDR3 is given with its conserved first and last residue. Each record gives: V gene, J gene, CDR3 protein.

v_call: TRBV2
j_call: TRBJ1-2
cdr3_aa: CASSEEGQGYGYTF

v_call: TRBV29-1
j_call: TRBJ2-5
cdr3_aa: CSTGLRGVAETQYF

v_call: TRBV4-2
j_call: TRBJ2-6
cdr3_aa: CASSQRASGGPRSGANVLTF

v_call: TRBV27
j_call: TRBJ2-1
cdr3_aa: CASSLVLGLAGNEQFF

v_call: TRBV3-1/TRBV3-2
j_call: TRBJ2-7
cdr3_aa: CASSSRDFPYEQYF

v_call: TRBV2
j_call: TRBJ2-7
cdr3_aa: CASRPGQVSYEQYF

v_call: TRBV28
j_call: TRBJ1-1
cdr3_aa: CASSLLSSTEAFF

v_call: TRBV19
j_call: TRBJ2-1
cdr3_aa: CASRGLAGDSYNEQFF

v_call: TRBV20-1
j_call: TRBJ1-5
cdr3_aa: CSASYRQNQPQHF

v_call: TRBV3-1/TRBV3-2
j_call: TRBJ2-1
cdr3_aa: CASSQDYQREGEQFF

v_call: TRBV2
j_call: TRBJ1-1
cdr3_aa: CASSAGQWNTEAFF